The 12 T cell receptor beta chains listed next were all sequenced from one sample in a study of T-cell memory formation after mild COVID-19. TCRdb re-called the 5' RACE reads with MiXCR, one entry per CDR3 protein. The table has roughly 150,000 distinct CDR3 sequences, roughly 14% seen once; the top ten hold 12% to 15%. Sequencing was carried out using PBMCs or a T cell subset sorted from them (not recorded which). The source is an adult woman who had mild COVID-19 (a few samples of this study predate the infection). Cell type and time point are not known.

The V gene is TRBV29-1, the J gene TRBJ2-3, with 9 nucleotides matching TRBD2. This CDR3 comprises 12 residues. J lost 11 bases, V lost 0 bases, and 3 bases had no gene match. In germline, CDR1 is SQVTM, CDR2 ANQGSEA. CDR3 region: CSVEDLSGRQYF. CDR3 nucleotide sequence: TGCAGCGTTGAAGATCTTAGCGGGAGGCAGTATTTT.

This clonotype was counted ten times or more. The CDR3 nucleotides read TGTGCCAGCAGTTTGACTAGCGGGGGCACAGATACGCAGTATTTT. It specifies CASSLTSGGTDTQYF. The rearrangement links TRBV12-3 or TRBV12-4 to TRBJ2-3, with TRBD2 identical over 11 bases. J gave up 1 base and V 3 bases, and 0 bases lay outside the gene matches. This CDR3 has 15 amino acids.

This clonotype was seen only a few times. This chain uses TRBV15 with TRBJ2-2; no firm D call. This CDR3 is built from 13 residues. V gave up 0 bases and J gave up 8 bases, with 7 bases separating them. The germline V gene has CDR1 LNHNV and CDR2 YYDKDF (reference sequence). The CDR3 region is CATSRDGWGELFF. The CDR3 bases are TGTGCCACCAGCAGAGACGGTTGGGGGGAGCTGTTTTTT.

CDR3 in DNA: TGTGCCAGCAGCGTAGGGAGCGTGGCCTACGAGCAGTACTTC. Translated: CASSVGSVAYEQYF. This rearrangement joins TRBV9 to TRBJ2-7; no definite D call. V was cut by 0 bases and J by 2 bases, with 9 bases left in between. CDR3 size: 14 residues. Germline V lookup: CDR1 SGDLS, CDR2 YYNGEE. The full variable domain, in which reference TRBV9 and TRBJ2-7 provide the parts outside the CDR3, is DSGVTQTPKHLITATGQRVTLRCSPRSGDLSVYWYQQSLDQGLQFLIQYYNGEERAKGNILERFSAQQFPDLHSELNLSSLELGDSALYFCASSVGSVAYEQYFGPGTRLTVT.

The chain is built from TRBV28 and TRBJ1-4, with 9 nucleotides matching TRBD1. CDR3 length: 17 residues. J gave up 6 bases and V 6 bases, and 14 bases lay outside the gene matches. Germline V gene data show CDR1 as MDHEN and CDR2 as SYDVKM. CDR3 loop: CASSTGQGLRIHEKLFF. CDR3 bases: TGTGCCAGCAGCACGGGACAGGGCTTGCGAATCCATGAAAAACTGTTTTTT.

This rearrangement joins TRBV7-9 to TRBJ2-5, with D possibly being TRBD1 or TRBD2 (5 bases each). Germline assignment: CDR1 SEHNR and CDR2 FQNEAQ (reference sequence). V was clipped by 0 bases and J by 5 bases, with 13 bases between them. The CDR3 spans 15 residues. The CDR3 DNA reads TGTGCCAGCAGCTTAGCCGGGGCGCTGGGCGAGACCCAGTACTTC. This translates into CASSLAGALGETQYF.

In its sample, this clonotype was seen a few times. The genes are TRBV6-5 and TRBJ2-4; TRBD1 matches 10 bases. The V and J ends lost 5 bases and 9 bases, in that order; junction bases with no gene match: 7. This CDR3 contains 14 residues. Germline V lookup: CDR1 MNHEY, CDR2 SVGAGI. CDR3 DNA: TGTGCCAGCAGTCCCGACAGGGGGCAATCCATTCAGTACTTC. Protein product: CASSPDRGQSIQYF.

This clonotype was picked up a small number of times. The chain couples TRBV5-1 to TRBJ2-1, with 7 nucleotides matching TRBD1. The germline V gene encodes CDR1 SGHRS and CDR2 YFSETQ. The trim removed 4 bases at V and 2 bases at J, leaving 3 bases unmatched. This CDR3 has 14 residues. Written as DNA, the CDR3 is TGCGCCAGCAGCCACGGACAGGCCTACAATGAGCAGTTCTTC. The encoded protein is CASSHGQAYNEQFF.

The chain recombines TRBV4-2 with TRBJ1-5, with a tentative D call TRBD1 (6 bases). The V and J ends lost 0 bases and 7 bases respectively, with 13 bases between them. This CDR3 has 15 residues. From germline, CDR1 is LGHNA and CDR2 YNFKEQ. CDR3 nucleotides: TGTGCCAGCAGCCAAGAGCCAGGGGTCGGACAGCCCCAGCATTTT. It translates to CASSQEPGVGQPQHF.

In its sample, this clonotype was seen a few times. V gene TRBV5-1 combines with J gene TRBJ2-6; TRBD1 aligns across 9 bases. This CDR3 is 17 amino acids long. V lost 4 bases, J lost 1 base, and 6 bases stayed unmatched. CDR1 and CDR2 (germline): SGHRS, YFSETQ. In nucleotides, the CDR3 is TGCGCCAGCAGCAACACCGGGACAGGGTCTGGGGCCAACGTCCTGACTTTC. Translated: CASSNTGTGSGANVLTF.

The J gene is TRBJ2-7, the V gene TRBV5-1; D remains unclear. V was pared by 2 bases and J by 5 bases, with 11 bases between. This CDR3 has 13 residues. Germline V gene sequence: CDR1 SGHRS, CDR2 YFSETQ. In DNA, the CDR3 is TGCGCCAGCAGCTTTGCCGTTAAAGACGAGCAGTACTTC. It specifies CASSFAVKDEQYF.

This clonotype was counted between two and nine times. This chain uses TRBV4-1 with TRBJ1-2, with D unclear. Per germline, CDR1 MGHRA and CDR2 YSYEKL. This CDR3 comprises 14 residues. The ends were cut back, 1 base at V and 6 bases at J, with 12 bases in the middle. The CDR3 nucleotides are TGCGCCAGCAGCCAAGCGTGGGAAGTAGATGGCTACACCTTC. Translating gives CASSQAWEVDGYTF.